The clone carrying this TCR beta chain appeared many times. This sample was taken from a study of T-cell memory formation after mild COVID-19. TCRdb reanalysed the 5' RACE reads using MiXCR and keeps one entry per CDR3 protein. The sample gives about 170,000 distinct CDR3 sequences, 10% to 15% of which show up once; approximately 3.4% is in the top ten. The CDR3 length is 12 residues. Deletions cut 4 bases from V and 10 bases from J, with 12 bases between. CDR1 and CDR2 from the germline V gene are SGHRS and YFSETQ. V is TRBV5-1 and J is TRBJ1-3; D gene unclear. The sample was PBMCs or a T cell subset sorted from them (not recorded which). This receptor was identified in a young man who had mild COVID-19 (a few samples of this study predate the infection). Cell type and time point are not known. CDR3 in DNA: TGCGCCAGCAGCGAGAACAAGAGGACCATATATTTT. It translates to CASSENKRTIYF.